This entry lists 4 T cell receptor beta chains sequenced from one sample in a study of blood T cells in healthy people across ages (dated by TCRdb to between 2014 and 2017). The library was made by 5' RACE. The sequencer listed for this sample is Illumina HiSeq 2500. A second roughly 6 to 12 cycle PCR used a sample-barcoded 5' primer and a J-beta primer mix. TCRdb reprocessed the public reads (quality trimming at Q25 with fastp, clone calling with MiXCR) and kept in-frame beta chains. Duplicate CDR3 protein sequences are folded into a single record with the most common DNA and genes. The sample contains about 1,500,000 distinct CDR3 sequences, 40% to 50% of them found a single time. The ten largest clones capture approximately 7.9% of the sample. Sequencing was done on a sample of blood. These receptors all stem from a woman aged 18-29 years in good health.

The J gene is TRBJ2-3, the V gene TRBV6-5, with 12 positions matching TRBD2. V lost 2 bases, J lost 2 bases, and 8 bases stayed unmatched. The CDR3 sequence is 18 residues long. Germline CDR1 reads MNHEY; CDR2 reads SVGAGI. Here the CDR3 DNA reads TGTGCCAGCAGTTACGGGCTAGCGGGAGGGCCTTACACAGATACGCAGTATTTT. This translates into CASSYGLAGGPYTDTQYF.

The V and J genes are TRBV9 and TRBJ1-2; D is ambiguous. V dropped 0 bases and J dropped 4 bases, with 10 bases sitting between them. Germline values: CDR1 SGDLS, CDR2 YYNGEE. The CDR3 runs 14 residues. CDR3 DNA: TGTGCCAGCAGCGTAGAATCGGTCAGCTATGGCTACACCTTC. The encoded protein is CASSVESVSYGYTF.

Only a few counts were recorded for this clonotype. The rearrangement links TRBV11-2 to TRBJ2-6; 7 nucleotides line up with TRBD1. Germline assignment: CDR1 SGHAT and CDR2 FQNNGV. After removal of 4 bases from V and 1 base from J, the junction contained 10 bases not matched to a gene. The CDR3 extends over 18 amino acids. In DNA form, the CDR3 reads TGTGCCAGCAGCTCACTGGGACAGACCAAGTCTGGGGCCAACGTCCTGACTTTC. This codes for CASSSLGQTKSGANVLTF.

V and J are TRBV12-3 or TRBV12-4 and TRBJ1-5; TRBD1 matches 9 bases. V lost 7 bases and J lost 4; bases outside the gene matches: 8. There are 15 residues in the CDR3. The CDR3 protein is CASNLWDRANQPQHF. The CDR3 bases are TGTGCCAGCAACCTCTGGGACAGGGCGAATCAGCCCCAGCATTTT.